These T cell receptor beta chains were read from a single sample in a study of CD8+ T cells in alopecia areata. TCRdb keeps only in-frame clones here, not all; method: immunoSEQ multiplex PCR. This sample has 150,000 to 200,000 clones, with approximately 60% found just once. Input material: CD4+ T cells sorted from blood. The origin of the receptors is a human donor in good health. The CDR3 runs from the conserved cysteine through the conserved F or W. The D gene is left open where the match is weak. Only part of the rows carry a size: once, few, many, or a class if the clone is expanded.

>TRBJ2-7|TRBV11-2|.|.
TGTGCCAGCAGCTTAGGGGGATCCTACGAGCAGTACTTC
CASSLGGSYEQYF
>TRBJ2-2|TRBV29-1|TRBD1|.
TGCAGCGGTGGACAGGGGCCCGGGGAGCTGTTTTTT
CSGGQGPGELFF
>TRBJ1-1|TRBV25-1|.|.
TGTGCCAGCAGTGAATATGGCACGGCTGGCACTGAAGCTTTCTTT
CASSEYGTAGTEAFF
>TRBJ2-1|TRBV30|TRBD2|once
TGTGCCTGGAGCCACACGGGGGGGCCAGTGTTCTTC
CAWSHTGGPVFF
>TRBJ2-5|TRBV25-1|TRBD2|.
TGTGCCAGCAGCGCCCGGTTCGGGACTAGCGGCGAAGAGACCCAGTACTTC
CASSARFGTSGEETQYF
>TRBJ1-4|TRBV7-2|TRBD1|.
TGTGCCAGCAGCTTACGACAGGGTTACGAAAAACTGTTTTTT
CASSLRQGYEKLFF
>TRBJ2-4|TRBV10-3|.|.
TGTGCCATCAGTGATGGGGTTCCCTCCAAAAACATTCAGTACTTC
CAISDGVPSKNIQYF
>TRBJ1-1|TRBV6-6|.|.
TGTGCCAGCAGTACTCTTCAGAACACTGAAGCTTTCTTT
CASSTLQNTEAFF
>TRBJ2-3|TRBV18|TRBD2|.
TGTGCCAGCTCACCTTTGTCTAGCGGGAGCCCAGATACGCAGTATTTT
CASSPLSSGSPDTQYF
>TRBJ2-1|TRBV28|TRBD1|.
TGTGCCAGCACCAGGACAGGGGGGACCAATGAGCAGTTCTTC
CASTRTGGTNEQFF
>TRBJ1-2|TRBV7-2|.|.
TGTGCCAGCAGCCCAGCCAACTATGGCTACACCTTC
CASSPANYGYTF
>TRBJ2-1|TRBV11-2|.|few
TGTGCCAGCAGCTCCGAGCGGAGTCCCTACAATGAGCAGTTCTTC
CASSSERSPYNEQFF
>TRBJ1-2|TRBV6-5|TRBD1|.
TGTGCCAGCAGTCGACAGGGATCCTATGGCTACACCTTC
CASSRQGSYGYTF
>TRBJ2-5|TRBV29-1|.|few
TGCAGCGTTGAGAGAGGCCAAGAGACCCAGTACTTC
CSVERGQETQYF
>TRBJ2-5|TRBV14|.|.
TGTGCCAGCAGCCAAGGGCAGGGACAGACCCAGTACTTC
CASSQGQGQTQYF
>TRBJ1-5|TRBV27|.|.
TGTGCCAGCAGTTTCCAGGGCCCGCCCCGAGGCAATCAGCCCCAGCATTTT
CASSFQGPPRGNQPQHF
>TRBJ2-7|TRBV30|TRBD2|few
TGTGCCTGGAGTTTCGGGGGACTAACCTACGAGCAGTACTTC
CAWSFGGLTYEQYF
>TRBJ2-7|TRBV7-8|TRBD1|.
TGTGCCAGCAGCACCCGGGACAGCTCCTACGAGCAGTACTTC
CASSTRDSSYEQYF
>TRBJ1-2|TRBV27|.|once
TGTGCCAGCAGTTTCAAGGGGGGAATCAACTATGGCTACACCTTC
CASSFKGGINYGYTF
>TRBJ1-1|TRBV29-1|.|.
TGCAGCGTTAAGGACAGACGACGGAACACTGAAGCTTTCTTT
CSVKDRRRNTEAFF
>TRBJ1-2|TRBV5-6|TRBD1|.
TGTGCCAGCAGCCCGACAGGGTTACCCTACACCTTC
CASSPTGLPYTF
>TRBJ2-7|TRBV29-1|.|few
TGCAGCGTGTTTCGGGGGTCGAAGAACGAGCAGTACTTC
CSVFRGSKNEQYF
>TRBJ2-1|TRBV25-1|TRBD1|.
TGTGCCAGCAGTGGGTATTCACAGGGGGTCGGGCAGTTCTTC
CASSGYSQGVGQFF
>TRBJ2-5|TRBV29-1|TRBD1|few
TGCAGCGTGAGGGACAGGGAATGGGAGACCCAGTACTTC
CSVRDREWETQYF
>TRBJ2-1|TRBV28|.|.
TGTGCCAGCAGTTTGAGGCACTCCTACAATGAGCAGTTCTTC
CASSLRHSYNEQFF
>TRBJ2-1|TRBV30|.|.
TGTGCCTGGAGTCTGGATGGTACGATCCCTGGGGATGAGCAGTTCTTC
CAWSLDGTIPGDEQFF
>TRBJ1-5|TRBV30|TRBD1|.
TGTGCCTGGAGCGGAGGGGGCGATCAGCCCCAGCATTTT
CAWSGGGDQPQHF
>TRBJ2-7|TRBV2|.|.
TGTGCCAGCAGTGAAAGGGCCGAGGATAAGCAGTACTTC
CASSERAEDKQYF
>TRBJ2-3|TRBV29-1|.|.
TGCAGCGTTGAAGACAGGCGTTCAGATACGCAGTATTTT
CSVEDRRSDTQYF
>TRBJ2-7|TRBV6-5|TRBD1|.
TGTGCCAGCAGCCCCGGGACAGGGCGGAACGAGCAGTACTTC
CASSPGTGRNEQYF
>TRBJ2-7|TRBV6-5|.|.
TGTGCCAGCAGTTACTCGAATTCATGGGGGATGGTGCAGTACTTC
CASSYSNSWGMVQYF
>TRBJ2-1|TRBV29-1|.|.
TGCAGCGTTGAAAAGGACGGCGGATCCTACAATGAGCAGTTCTTC
CSVEKDGGSYNEQFF
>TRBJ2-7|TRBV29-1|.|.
TGCAGCGTGGGGGTGAGTGCCTACGAGCAGTACTTC
CSVGVSAYEQYF
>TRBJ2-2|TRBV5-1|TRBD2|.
TGCGCCAGCAGCAGTTTCGCGGGAGATCTCTACGGGGAGCTGTTTTTT
CASSSFAGDLYGELFF
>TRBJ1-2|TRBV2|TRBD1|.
TGTGCCAGCAGTGAAACAGGGGGCTATGGCTACACCTTC
CASSETGGYGYTF
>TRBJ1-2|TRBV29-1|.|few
TGCAGCGGCTACGGTGGGTCCGACTATGGCTACACCTTC
CSGYGGSDYGYTF
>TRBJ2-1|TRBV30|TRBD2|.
TGTGCCTGGAATAGCGGGAGAGGGTACAATGAGCAGTTCTTC
CAWNSGRGYNEQFF
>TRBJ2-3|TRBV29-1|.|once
TGCAGCGTTGTTAGGAGTAGCACAGATACGCAGTATTTT
CSVVRSSTDTQYF
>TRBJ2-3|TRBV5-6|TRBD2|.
TGTGCCAGCAGCTTGGTTTGGGCTAGCGGGAGGTCCGATACGCAGTATTTT
CASSLVWASGRSDTQYF
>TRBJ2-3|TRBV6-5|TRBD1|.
TGTGCCAGCAGCGCCGGGACAGGCTACACAGATACGCAGTATTTT
CASSAGTGYTDTQYF
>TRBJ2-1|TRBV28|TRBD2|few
TGTGCCAGCAGTTCGCCTAGCGGGAGGGGCGATGAGCAGTTCTTC
CASSSPSGRGDEQFF
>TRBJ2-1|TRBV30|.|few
TGTGCCCGGGCCCCGGGAGCCGGCAATGAGCAGTTCTTC
CARAPGAGNEQFF
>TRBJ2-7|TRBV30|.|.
TGTGCCTGGAGTCGAGTTACCTACGAGCAGTACTTC
CAWSRVTYEQYF
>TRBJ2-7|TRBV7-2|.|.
TGTGCCAGCAGCGCCCGGGACACCGCCTACGAGCAGTACTTC
CASSARDTAYEQYF
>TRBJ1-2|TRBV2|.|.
TGTGCCAGCAGTGCTGATGCTGGGGGCTACACCTTC
CASSADAGGYTF
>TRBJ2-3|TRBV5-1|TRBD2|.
TGCGCCAGCAGCGCCCGGACTAGCGCAAGAGATACGCAGTATTTT
CASSARTSARDTQYF
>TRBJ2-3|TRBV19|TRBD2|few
TGTGCCAGTAACGCGGGGGGCACAGATACGCAGTATTTT
CASNAGGTDTQYF
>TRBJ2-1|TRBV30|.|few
TGTGCCTGGAGTCTAGGCGGGCAGTTCTTC
CAWSLGGQFF
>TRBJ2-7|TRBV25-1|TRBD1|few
TGTGCCAGCATGGGGGACAGGGGACCTTACGAGCAGTACTTC
CASMGDRGPYEQYF
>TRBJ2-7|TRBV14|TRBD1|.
TGTGCCAGCAGCCAAGGGCTTGGACAGGCCACCTCGCAGTACTTC
CASSQGLGQATSQYF
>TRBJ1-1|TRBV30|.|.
TGTGCCTGGGATAGACAGGCGACTGAAGCTTTCTTT
CAWDRQATEAFF
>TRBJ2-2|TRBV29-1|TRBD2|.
TGCAGCGTTTCTAGCGGGGGGGACACCGGGGAGCTGTTTTTT
CSVSSGGDTGELFF